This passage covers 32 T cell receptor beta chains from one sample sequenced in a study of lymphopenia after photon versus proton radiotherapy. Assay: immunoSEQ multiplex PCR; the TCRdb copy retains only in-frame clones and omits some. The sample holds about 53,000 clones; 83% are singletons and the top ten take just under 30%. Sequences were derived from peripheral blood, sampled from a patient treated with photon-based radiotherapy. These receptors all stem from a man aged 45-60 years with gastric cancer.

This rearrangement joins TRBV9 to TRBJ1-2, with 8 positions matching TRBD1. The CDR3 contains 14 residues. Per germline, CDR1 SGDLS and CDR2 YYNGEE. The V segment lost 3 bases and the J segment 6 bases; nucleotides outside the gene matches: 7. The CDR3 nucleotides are TGTGCCAGCAGCGGACCCTCGACAGGGGATGGCTACACCTTC. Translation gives CASSGPSTGDGYTF.

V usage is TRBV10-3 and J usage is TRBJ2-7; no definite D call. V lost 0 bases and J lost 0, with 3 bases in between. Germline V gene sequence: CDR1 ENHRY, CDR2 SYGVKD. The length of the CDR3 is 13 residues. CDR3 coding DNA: TGTGCCATCAGTGAGTCGGGCTCCTACGAGCAGTACTTC. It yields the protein CAISESGSYEQYF.

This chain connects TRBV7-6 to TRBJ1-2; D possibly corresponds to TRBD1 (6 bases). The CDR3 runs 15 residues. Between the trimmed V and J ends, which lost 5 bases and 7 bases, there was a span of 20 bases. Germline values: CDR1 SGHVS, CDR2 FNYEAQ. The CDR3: CASSPLPGARGGYTF. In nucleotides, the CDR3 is TGTGCCAGCAGCCCCCTCCCAGGGGCGCGTGGTGGCTACACCTTC.

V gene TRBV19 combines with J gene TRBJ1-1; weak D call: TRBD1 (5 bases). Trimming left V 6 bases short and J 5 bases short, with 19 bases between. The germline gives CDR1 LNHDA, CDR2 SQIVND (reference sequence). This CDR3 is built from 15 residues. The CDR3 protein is CASRGRVNIKTEAFF. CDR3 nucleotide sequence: TGTGCCAGTAGAGGCAGGGTAAACATTAAGACTGAAGCTTTCTTT.

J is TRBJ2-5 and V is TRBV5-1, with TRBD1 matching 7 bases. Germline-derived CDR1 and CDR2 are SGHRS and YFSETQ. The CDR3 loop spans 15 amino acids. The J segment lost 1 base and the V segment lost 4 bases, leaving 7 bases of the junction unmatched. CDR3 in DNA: TGCGCCAGCAGCAGTTGGGACAGAAGCCAAGAGACCCAGTACTTC. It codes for CASSSWDRSQETQYF. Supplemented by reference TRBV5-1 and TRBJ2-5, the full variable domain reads KAGVTQTPRYLIKTRGQQVTLSCSPISGHRSVSWYQQTPGQGLQFLFEYFSETQRNKGNFPGRFSGRQFSNSRSEMNVSTLELGDSALYLCASSSWDRSQETQYFGPGTRLLVL.

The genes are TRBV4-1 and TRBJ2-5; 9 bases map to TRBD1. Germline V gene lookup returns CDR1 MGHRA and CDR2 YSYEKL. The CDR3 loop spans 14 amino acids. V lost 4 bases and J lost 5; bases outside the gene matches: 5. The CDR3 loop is CASSPSGQGETQYF. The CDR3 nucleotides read TGCGCCAGCAGCCCTTCGGGACAGGGCGAGACCCAGTACTTC.

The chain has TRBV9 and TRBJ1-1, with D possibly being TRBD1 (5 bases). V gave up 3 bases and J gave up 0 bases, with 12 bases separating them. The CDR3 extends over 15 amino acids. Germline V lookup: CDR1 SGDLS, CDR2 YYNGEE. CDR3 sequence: CASSAGPFLNTEAFF. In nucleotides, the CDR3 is TGTGCCAGCAGCGCAGGGCCGTTCTTGAACACTGAAGCTTTCTTT.

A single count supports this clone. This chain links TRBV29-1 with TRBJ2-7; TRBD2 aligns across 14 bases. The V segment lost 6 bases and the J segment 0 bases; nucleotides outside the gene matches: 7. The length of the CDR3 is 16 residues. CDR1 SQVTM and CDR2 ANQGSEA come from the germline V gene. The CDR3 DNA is TGCAGCGTCACCGGGACTAGCGGGAGTGGCTCCTACGAGCAGTACTTC. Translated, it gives CSVTGTSGSGSYEQYF.

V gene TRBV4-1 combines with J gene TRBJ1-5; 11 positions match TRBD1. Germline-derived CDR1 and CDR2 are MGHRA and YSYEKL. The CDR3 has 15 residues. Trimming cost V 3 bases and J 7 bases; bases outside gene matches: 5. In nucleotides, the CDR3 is TGCGCCAGCAGCCACGGACAGGGGGCGAACCAGCCCCAGCATTTT. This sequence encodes CASSHGQGANQPQHF.

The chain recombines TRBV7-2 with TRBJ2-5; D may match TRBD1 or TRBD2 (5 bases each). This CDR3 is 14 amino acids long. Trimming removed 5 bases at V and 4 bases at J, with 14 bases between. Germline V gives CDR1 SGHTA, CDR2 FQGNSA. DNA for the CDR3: TGTGCCAGCAGCGAGGGACCAGTGGTAGAGACCCAGTACTTC. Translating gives CASSEGPVVETQYF.

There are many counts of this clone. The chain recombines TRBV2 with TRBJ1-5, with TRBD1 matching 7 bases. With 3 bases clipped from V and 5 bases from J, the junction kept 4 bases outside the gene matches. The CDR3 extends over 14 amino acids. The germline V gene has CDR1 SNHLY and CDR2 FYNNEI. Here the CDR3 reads CASSDRGFDQPQHF. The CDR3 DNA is TGTGCCAGCAGTGACAGGGGGTTCGATCAGCCCCAGCATTTT.

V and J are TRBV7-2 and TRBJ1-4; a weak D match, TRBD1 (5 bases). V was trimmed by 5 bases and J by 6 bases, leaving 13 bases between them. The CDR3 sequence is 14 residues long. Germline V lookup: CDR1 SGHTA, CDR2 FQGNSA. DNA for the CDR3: TGTGCCAGCAGCCCTGGGGGACCTGATGAAAAACTGTTTTTT. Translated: CASSPGGPDEKLFF.

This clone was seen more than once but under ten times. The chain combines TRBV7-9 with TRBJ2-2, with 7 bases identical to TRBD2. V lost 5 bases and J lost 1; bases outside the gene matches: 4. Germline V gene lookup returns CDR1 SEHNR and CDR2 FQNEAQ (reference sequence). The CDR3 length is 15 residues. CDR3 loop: CASSETSQNTGELFF. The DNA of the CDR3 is TGTGCCAGCAGCGAGACTAGCCAGAACACCGGGGAGCTGTTTTTT.

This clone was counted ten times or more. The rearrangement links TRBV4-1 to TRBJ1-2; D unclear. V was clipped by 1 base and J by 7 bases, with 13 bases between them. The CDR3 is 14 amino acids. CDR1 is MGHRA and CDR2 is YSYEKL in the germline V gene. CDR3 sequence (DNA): TGCGCCAGCAGCCAAGTGGGGTTGTCGTCTGGCTACACCTTC. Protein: CASSQVGLSSGYTF.

The CDR3 DNA reads as TGTGCCAGCAGTAGGACTAGCGGGGTCTCCTACAATGAGCAGTTCTTC. Encoded protein: CASSRTSGVSYNEQFF. The chain is built from TRBV28 and TRBJ2-1; TRBD2 matches 12 bases. The J segment lost 0 bases and the V segment lost 5 bases, leaving 2 bases of the junction unmatched. The CDR3 is 16 amino acids. The germline gives CDR1 MDHEN, CDR2 SYDVKM.

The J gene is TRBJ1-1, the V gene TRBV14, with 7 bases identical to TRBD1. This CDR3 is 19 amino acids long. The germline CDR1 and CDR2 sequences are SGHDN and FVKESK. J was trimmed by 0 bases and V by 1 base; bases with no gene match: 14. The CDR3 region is CASSQVGYRGRTMNTEAFF. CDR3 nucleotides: TGTGCCAGCAGCCAAGTAGGGTACAGGGGCCGGACTATGAACACTGAAGCTTTCTTT.

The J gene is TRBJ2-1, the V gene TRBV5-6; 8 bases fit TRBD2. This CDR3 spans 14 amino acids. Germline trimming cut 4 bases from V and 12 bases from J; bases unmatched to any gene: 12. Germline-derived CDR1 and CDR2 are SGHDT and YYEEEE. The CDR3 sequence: CASSLQRVAGTQFF. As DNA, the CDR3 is TGTGCCAGCAGCCTACAGAGGGTAGCGGGAACGCAGTTCTTC.

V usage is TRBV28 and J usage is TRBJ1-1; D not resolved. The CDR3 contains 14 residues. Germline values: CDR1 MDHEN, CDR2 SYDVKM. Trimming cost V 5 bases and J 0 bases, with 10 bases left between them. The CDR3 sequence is CASSRREMNTEAFF. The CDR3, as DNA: TGTGCCAGCAGTCGACGGGAGATGAACACTGAAGCTTTCTTT.

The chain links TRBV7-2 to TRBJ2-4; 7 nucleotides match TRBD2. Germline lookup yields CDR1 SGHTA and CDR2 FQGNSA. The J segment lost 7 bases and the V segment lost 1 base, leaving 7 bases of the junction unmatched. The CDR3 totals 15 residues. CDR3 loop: CASSLETGGGNIQYF. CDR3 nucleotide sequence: TGTGCCAGCAGCTTAGAGACGGGAGGAGGGAACATTCAGTACTTC.

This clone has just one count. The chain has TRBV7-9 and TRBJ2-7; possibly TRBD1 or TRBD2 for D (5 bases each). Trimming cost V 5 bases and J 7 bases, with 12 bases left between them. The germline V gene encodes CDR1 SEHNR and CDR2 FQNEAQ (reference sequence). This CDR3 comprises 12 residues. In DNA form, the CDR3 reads TGTGCCAGCAGCGGGAACTGGGGGGAGCAGTACTTC. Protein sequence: CASSGNWGEQYF. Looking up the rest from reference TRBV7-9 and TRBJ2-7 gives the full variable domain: DTGVSQNPRHKITKRGQNVTFRCDPISEHNRLYWYRQTLGQGPEFLTYFQNEAQLEKSRLLSDRFSAERPKGSFSTLEIQRTEQGDSAMYLCASSGNWGEQYFGPGTRLTVT.

CDR3 loop: CASRATGTGNGYTF. CDR3 DNA: TGTGCCAGCAGGGCTACCGGGACAGGGAATGGCTACACCTTC. The chain links TRBV6-5 to TRBJ1-2; 9 bases agree with TRBD1. CDR3 length: 14 residues. V gave up 6 bases and J gave up 6 bases; unmatched junction bases: 8. Per germline, CDR1 MNHEY and CDR2 SVGAGI.

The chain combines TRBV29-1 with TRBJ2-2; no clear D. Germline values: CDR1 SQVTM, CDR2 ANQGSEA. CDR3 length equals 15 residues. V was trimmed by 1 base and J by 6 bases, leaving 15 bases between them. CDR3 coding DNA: TGCAGCGTTGAAGGGCTCCTAGGGTGGTCCGGGGAGCTGTTTTTT. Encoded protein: CSVEGLLGWSGELFF.

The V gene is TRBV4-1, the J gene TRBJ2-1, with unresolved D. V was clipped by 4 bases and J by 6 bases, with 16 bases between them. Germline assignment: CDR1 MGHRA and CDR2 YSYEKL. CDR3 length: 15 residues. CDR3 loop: CASSPGPLVGNEQFF. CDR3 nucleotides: TGCGCCAGCAGCCCCGGGCCCCTAGTAGGCAATGAGCAGTTCTTC.

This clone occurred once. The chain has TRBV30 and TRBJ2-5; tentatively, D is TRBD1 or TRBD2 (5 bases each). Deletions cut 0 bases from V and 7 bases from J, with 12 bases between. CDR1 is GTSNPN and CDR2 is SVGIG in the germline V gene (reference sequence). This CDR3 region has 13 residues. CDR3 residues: CAWSVLRDGTQYF. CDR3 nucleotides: TGTGCCTGGAGTGTATTACGGGACGGGACCCAGTACTTC.

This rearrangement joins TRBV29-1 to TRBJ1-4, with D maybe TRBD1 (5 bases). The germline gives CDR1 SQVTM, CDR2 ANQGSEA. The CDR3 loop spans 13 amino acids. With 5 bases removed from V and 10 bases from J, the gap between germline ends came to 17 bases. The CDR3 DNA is TGCAGCGTTTATGAGTCCTCTCAGGGAAAACTGTTTTTT. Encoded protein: CSVYESSQGKLFF.

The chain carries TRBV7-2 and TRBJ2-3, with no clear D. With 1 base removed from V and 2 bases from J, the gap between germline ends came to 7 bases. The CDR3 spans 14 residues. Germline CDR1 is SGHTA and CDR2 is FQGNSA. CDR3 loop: CASSLGRFTDTQYF. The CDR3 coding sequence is TGTGCCAGCAGCTTAGGTCGTTTCACAGATACGCAGTATTTT.

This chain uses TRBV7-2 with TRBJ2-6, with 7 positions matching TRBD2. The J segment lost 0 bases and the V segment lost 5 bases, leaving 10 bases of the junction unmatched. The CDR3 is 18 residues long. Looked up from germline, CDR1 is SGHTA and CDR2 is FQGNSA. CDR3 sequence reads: CASSRQGAGVSGANVLTF. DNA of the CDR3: TGTGCCAGCAGCCGCCAGGGCGCGGGAGTCTCTGGGGCCAACGTCCTGACTTTC.

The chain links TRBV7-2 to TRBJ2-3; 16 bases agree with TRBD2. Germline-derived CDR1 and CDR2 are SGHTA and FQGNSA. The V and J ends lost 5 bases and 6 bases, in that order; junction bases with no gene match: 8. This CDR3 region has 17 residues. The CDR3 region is CASSIPGLAGGADTQYF. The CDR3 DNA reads TGTGCCAGCAGCATACCGGGACTAGCGGGAGGGGCGGATACGCAGTATTTT.

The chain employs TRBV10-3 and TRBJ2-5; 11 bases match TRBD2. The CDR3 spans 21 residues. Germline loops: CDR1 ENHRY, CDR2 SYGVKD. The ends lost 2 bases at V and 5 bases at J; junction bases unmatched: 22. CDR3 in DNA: TGTGCCATCAGTGAGGGGGGGACTAGCGGCCCGAGGAGAGGGGCCAGGGAGACCCAGTACTTC. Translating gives CAISEGGTSGPRRGARETQYF.

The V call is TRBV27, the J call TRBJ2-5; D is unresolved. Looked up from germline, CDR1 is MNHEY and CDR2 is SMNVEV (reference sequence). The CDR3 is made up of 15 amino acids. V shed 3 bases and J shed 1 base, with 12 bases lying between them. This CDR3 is CASSFQARPQETQYF. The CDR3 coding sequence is TGTGCCAGCAGTTTTCAGGCGAGGCCCCAAGAGACCCAGTACTTC.

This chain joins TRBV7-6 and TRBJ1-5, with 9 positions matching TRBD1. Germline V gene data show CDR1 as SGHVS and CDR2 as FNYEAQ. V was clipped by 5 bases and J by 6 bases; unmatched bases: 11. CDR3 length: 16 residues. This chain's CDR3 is CASSPFRDREGQPQHF. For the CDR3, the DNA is TGTGCCAGCAGCCCCTTTCGGGACAGGGAAGGTCAGCCCCAGCATTTT. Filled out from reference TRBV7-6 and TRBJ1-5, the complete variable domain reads GAGVSQSPRYKVTKRGQDVALRCDPISGHVSLYWYRQALGQGPEFLTYFNYEAQQDKSGLPNDRFSAERPEGSISTLTIQRTEQRDSAMYRCASSPFRDREGQPQHFGDGTRLSIL.

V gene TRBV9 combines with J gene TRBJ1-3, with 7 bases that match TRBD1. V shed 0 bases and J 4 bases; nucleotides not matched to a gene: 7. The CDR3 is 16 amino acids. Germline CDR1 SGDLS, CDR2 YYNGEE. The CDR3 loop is CASSVVDREAGNTIYF. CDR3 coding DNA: TGTGCCAGCAGCGTAGTAGACAGGGAGGCCGGAAACACCATATATTTT.